This T cell receptor (beta chain) came from a study of blood T cell repertoires in COVID-19 (dated by TCRdb to 2018 to 2021). Concerning the study at large: Samples from collaborators originated in the United States, Italy and Spain and spanned both the acute and convalescent phases of COVID-19. The prospective study material was composed of cDNA or gDNA derived from T cells, B-cell-depleted T cells, or PBMCs. The dataset comprised deeply sampled blood TCRbeta repertoires from subjects exposed to, actively infected with, or recovered from COVID-19. The repertoires were made available in a free public database intended to serve as a resource for research on the immune response to SARS-CoV-2. The samples were drawn from two sources: the first 160 participants of the ongoing ImmuneRACE study, and 1,200 or so subjects contributed by 6 global collaborators. Sample metadata almost always included a de-identified subject ID, COVID-19 status, age in years and sex. Where available, HLA class I and class II types were taken from metadata supplied by the sample provider and were not determined by assay-based typing.

The immunoSEQ Assay, a bias-controlled multiplex PCR, was used to amplify TCRbeta CDR3 regions from genomic DNA. In the paper's pipeline: Nucleated cell counts per sample were estimated from amplification of reference gene primers within the assay. To quantify the absolute abundance of each unique TCRbeta CDR3 rearrangement, sequence reads were collapsed and filtered. For each sample, productive Simpson clonality was calculated as the square root of Simpson's diversity index across productive rearrangements. In its TCRdb copy, this immuneACCESS table keeps in-frame sequences only and misses some clones. Where compared with another copy, unresolved V genes explain less than half of these, and the others have no known cause. V, J and clone size are taken as reported in that table, and D and trimming were inferred from the DNA itself. Present in this sample are fewer than 500,000 clones, 87% of which were seen just once. Jointly, the top ten make up 1% to 1.5% of the sample.

CDR1 and CDR2 were assigned from the germline V gene as MNHEY and SVGEGT. V ends up 6 bases short and J 5 bases short, with an unmatched junction base count of 14. The CDR3 numbers 17 residues from cysteine through phenylalanine. The only DNA kept is the CDR3, 51 bases in frame from the first base. What the research found in general, with its limitations: Clinical and demographic metadata were provided uncurated, with the amount varying by source and participant.

This clone was seen a few times. Its antigen remains unidentified. Per-base quality was not reported, and no clone a single base away is much larger than it. In the prospective study, participants were roughly 18 to 89 years old, resided in fewer than 25 geographic areas of the United States, and were enrolled through a virtual design. To assign participants to cohorts, the prospective study relied on clinical history that participants themselves reported in a screening survey and a study questionnaire. Recovered participants in ImmuneRACE Cohort 3 were defined by two consecutive negative NP/OP PCR tests, clearance by a healthcare professional, or resolution of symptoms. Each participant in the prospective study had whole blood, serum and a nasopharyngeal or oropharyngeal swab collected by mobile phlebotomists. Additional blood draws and questionnaires over an approximately two-month period could optionally be provided by prospective study participants. Before DNA extraction, blood samples from the prospective study were shipped at room temperature or frozen.

Input material: PBMCs or T cells enriched from blood (not recorded which). This clonotype was sampled from a man aged 30 to 39 who had recovered from COVID-19. The chain links TRBV6-2 or TRBV6-3 with TRBJ2-1; TRBD2 lines up with 9 middle nucleotides. The CDR3 sequence is CASSDPGGKRGDNEQFF. The DNA reads as follows: TGTGCCAGCAGCGACCCCGGGGGTAAGCGGGGGGACAATGAGCAGTTCTTC.